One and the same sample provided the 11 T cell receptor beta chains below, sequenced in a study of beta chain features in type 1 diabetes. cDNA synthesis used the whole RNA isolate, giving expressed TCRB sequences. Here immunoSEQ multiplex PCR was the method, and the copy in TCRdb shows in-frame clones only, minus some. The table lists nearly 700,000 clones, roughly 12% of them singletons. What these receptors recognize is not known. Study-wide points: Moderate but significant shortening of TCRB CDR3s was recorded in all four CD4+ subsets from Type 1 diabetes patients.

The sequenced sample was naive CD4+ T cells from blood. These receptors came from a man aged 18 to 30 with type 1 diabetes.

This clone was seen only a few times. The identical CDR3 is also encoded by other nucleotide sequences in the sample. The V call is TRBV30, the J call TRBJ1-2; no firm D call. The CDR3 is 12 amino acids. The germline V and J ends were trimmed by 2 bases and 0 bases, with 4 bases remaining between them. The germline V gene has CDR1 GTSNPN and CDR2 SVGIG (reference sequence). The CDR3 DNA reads TGTGCCTGGAGTCTGACTAACTATGGCTACACCTTC. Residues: CAWSLTNYGYTF.

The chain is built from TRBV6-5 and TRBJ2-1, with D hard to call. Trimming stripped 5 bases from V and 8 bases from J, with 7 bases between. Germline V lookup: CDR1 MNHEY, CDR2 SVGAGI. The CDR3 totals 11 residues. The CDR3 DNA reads TGTGCCAGCAGTACCTTGGATGAGCAGTTCTTC. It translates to CASSTLDEQFF.

CDR3 nucleotide sequence: TGTGCCAGCAGCTTGGGGGACAGCCAGACCGAAAAACTGTTTTTT. As protein: CASSLGDSQTEKLFF. The chain links TRBV7-9 to TRBJ1-4; 7 positions match TRBD1. The J segment lost 8 bases and the V segment lost 3 bases, leaving 9 bases of the junction unmatched. This CDR3 is 15 amino acids long. The germline V gene encodes CDR1 SEHNR and CDR2 FQNEAQ (reference sequence).

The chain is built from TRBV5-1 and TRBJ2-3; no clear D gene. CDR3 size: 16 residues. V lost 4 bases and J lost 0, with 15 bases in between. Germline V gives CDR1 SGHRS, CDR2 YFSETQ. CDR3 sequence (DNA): TGCGCCAGCAGCGGAGCTAGTCCATCGAGCACAGATACGCAGTATTTT. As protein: CASSGASPSSTDTQYF. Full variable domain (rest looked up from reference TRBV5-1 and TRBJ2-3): KAGVTQTPRYLIKTRGQQVTLSCSPISGHRSVSWYQQTPGQGLQFLFEYFSETQRNKGNFPGRFSGRQFSNSRSEMNVSTLELGDSALYLCASSGASPSSTDTQYFGPGTRLTVL.

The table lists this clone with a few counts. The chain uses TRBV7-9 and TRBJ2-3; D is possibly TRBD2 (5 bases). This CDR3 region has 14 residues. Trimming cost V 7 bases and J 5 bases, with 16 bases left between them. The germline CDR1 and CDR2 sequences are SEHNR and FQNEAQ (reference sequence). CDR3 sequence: CASTLSARKDTQYF. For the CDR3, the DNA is TGTGCCAGCACTCTTAGCGCTAGGAAAGATACGCAGTATTTT.

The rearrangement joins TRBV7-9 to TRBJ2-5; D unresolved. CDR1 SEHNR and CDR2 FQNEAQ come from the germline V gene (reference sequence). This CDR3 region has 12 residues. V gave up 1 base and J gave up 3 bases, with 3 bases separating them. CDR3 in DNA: TGTGCCAGCAGCTTAGGAGAAGAGACCCAGTACTTC. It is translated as CASSLGEETQYF. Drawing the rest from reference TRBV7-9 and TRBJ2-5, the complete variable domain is DTGVSQNPRHKITKRGQNVTFRCDPISEHNRLYWYRQTLGQGPEFLTYFQNEAQLEKSRLLSDRFSAERPKGSFSTLEIQRTEQGDSAMYLCASSLGEETQYFGPGTRLLVL.

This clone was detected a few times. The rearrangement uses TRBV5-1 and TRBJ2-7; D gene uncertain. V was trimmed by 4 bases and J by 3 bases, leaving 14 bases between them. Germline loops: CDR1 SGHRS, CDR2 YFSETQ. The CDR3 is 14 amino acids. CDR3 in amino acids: CASSRSPDLYEQYF. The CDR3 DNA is TGCGCCAGCAGCCGATCTCCGGATCTCTACGAGCAGTACTTC. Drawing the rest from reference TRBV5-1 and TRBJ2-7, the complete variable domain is KAGVTQTPRYLIKTRGQQVTLSCSPISGHRSVSWYQQTPGQGLQFLFEYFSETQRNKGNFPGRFSGRQFSNSRSEMNVSTLELGDSALYLCASSRSPDLYEQYFGPGTRLTVT.

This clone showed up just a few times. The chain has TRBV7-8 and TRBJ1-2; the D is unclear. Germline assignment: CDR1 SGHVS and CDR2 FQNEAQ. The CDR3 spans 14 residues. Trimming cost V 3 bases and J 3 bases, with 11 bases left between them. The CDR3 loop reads CASSLVERDYGYTF. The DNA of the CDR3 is TGTGCCAGCAGCTTGGTTGAGAGGGACTATGGCTACACCTTC.

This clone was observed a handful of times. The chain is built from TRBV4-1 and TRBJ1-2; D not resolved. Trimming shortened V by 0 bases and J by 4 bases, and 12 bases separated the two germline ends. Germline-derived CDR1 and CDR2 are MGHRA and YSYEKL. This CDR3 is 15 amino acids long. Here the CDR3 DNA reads TGCGCCAGCAGCCAAGAGGTCCCAGGATTCTATGGCTACACCTTC. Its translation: CASSQEVPGFYGYTF.

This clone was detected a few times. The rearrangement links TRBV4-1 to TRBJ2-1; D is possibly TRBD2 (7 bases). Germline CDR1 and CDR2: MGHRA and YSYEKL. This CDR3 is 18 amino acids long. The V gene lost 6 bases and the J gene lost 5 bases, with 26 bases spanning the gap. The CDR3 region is CASSPRGAGYYEDNEQFF. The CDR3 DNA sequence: TGCGCCAGCAGTCCCCGGGGGGCAGGGTATTACGAGGACAATGAGCAGTTCTTC.

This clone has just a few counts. CDR3 amino acids: CAGSRGPRGGIAKNIQYF. CDR3 DNA sequence: TGTGCCGGGTCGCGGGGTCCGAGAGGGGGCATAGCCAAAAACATTCAGTACTTC. The chain couples TRBV19 to TRBJ2-4; D is possibly TRBD1 (7 bases). The CDR3 has 18 amino acids. Germline V CDR1 and CDR2: LNHDA, SQIVND (reference sequence). Trimming stripped 11 bases from V and 0 bases from J, with 26 bases between.